The 27 T cell receptor beta chains reported below all come from one sample, sequenced in a study of T cell changes during pregnancy in multiple sclerosis. Measured with immunoSEQ multiplex PCR; TCRdb has only the in-frame clones, and not every one. The data show some 23,000 clones, approximately 86% seen once. The specimen comprised CD8+ T cells from peripheral blood mononuclear cells, sampled in the first trimester of pregnancy. These receptors all stem from a female donor in good health, enrolled as a control in a pregnancy study.

This chain uses TRBV7-9 with TRBJ2-6; D is undetermined. V lost 5 bases and J lost 0, with 8 bases in between. Germline V gene data show CDR1 as SEHNR and CDR2 as FQNEAQ (reference sequence). The CDR3 length is 15 residues. Here the CDR3 reads CASSPRYSGANVLTF. Written as DNA, the CDR3 is TGTGCCAGCAGCCCCCGGTACTCTGGGGCCAACGTCCTGACTTTC.

This chain uses TRBV19 with TRBJ2-7; 12 nucleotides match TRBD2. Germline V gene lookup returns CDR1 LNHDA and CDR2 SQIVND (reference sequence). The CDR3 sequence is 15 residues long. The J segment lost 5 bases and the V segment lost 6 bases, leaving 8 bases of the junction unmatched. CDR3 residues: CASSLKTSGSNEQYF. The CDR3 DNA is TGTGCCAGTAGCCTAAAGACTAGCGGGAGCAACGAGCAGTACTTC.

The J gene is TRBJ2-3, the V gene TRBV6-5; TRBD2 matches 7 bases. Germline V gene data show CDR1 as MNHEY and CDR2 as SVGAGI. CDR3 length equals 15 residues. V shed 0 bases and J 4 bases; nucleotides not matched to a gene: 4. The CDR3 DNA sequence: TGTGCCAGCAGTTACTCTGCGGGAGTCGCAGATACGCAGTATTTT. Translation gives CASSYSAGVADTQYF.

Points on this clone: A junction end diverges from the germline sequence, so it may reflect a read error. The CDR3 reads CASSLDGYNEQFF. CDR3 in DNA: TGTGCCAGTAGTTTAGACGGTTACAATGAGCAGTTCTTC. V and J are TRBV19 and TRBJ2-1; unclear D gene. The V gene's germline CDR1 is LNHDA and CDR2 SQIVND (reference sequence). The CDR3 has 13 residues.

The chain uses TRBV18 and TRBJ1-2; D not certain. Germline V lookup: CDR1 KGHSH, CDR2 LQKENI. The V end lost 3 bases, the J end lost 3 bases, and 20 bases lay between the germline ends. The CDR3 has 17 amino acids. CDR3 DNA: TGTGCCAGCTCACCCGAACCACCGGGAGATAATTACTATGGCTACACCTTC. Protein: CASSPEPPGDNYYGYTF.

V is TRBV28 and J is TRBJ1-2; maybe TRBD1 (6 bases). Trimming shortened V by 6 bases and J by 7 bases, and 9 bases separated the two germline ends. This CDR3 region has 11 residues. Germline CDR1 reads MDHEN; CDR2 reads SYDVKM. CDR3: CASRIGGGYTF. The CDR3, as DNA: TGTGCCAGCAGGATAGGGGGTGGCTACACCTTC.

CDR3 amino acids: CASSPGLAGILANTGELFF. The DNA of the CDR3 is TGTGCCAGCAGCCCGGGACTAGCGGGCATCCTGGCGAACACCGGGGAGCTGTTTTTT. This chain connects TRBV7-6 to TRBJ2-2; 12 bases agree with TRBD2. CDR1 and CDR2 (germline): SGHVS, FNYEAQ. V was clipped by 5 bases and J by 0 bases; unmatched bases: 10. The CDR3 is 19 residues long.

Only one count was recorded for this clone. The rearrangement joins TRBV4-1 to TRBJ2-4, with no clear D. Germline CDR1 reads MGHRA; CDR2 reads YSYEKL. V lost 4 bases to trimming and J lost 7 bases, with 17 bases between them. The CDR3 loop spans 15 amino acids. The CDR3 DNA reads TGCGCCAGCAGCCCCACCTCCGCGACTGTGAACATTCAGTACTTC. Its translation: CASSPTSATVNIQYF.

This chain links TRBV11-2 with TRBJ2-5, with 7 bases identical to TRBD1. J gave up 0 bases and V 4 bases, and 8 bases lay outside the gene matches. Per germline, CDR1 SGHAT and CDR2 FQNNGV. The CDR3 totals 16 residues. The CDR3 DNA reads TGTGCCAGCAGCTCAGTGGGACAGACGTACCAAGAGACCCAGTACTTC. Protein: CASSSVGQTYQETQYF. Full variable domain (remainder filled in from reference TRBV11-2 and TRBJ2-5): EAGVAQSPRYKIIEKRQSVAFWCNPISGHATLYWYQQILGQGPKLLIQFQNNGVVDDSQLPKDRFSAERLKGVDSTLKIQPAKLEDSAVYLCASSSVGQTYQETQYFGPGTRLLVL.

The chain carries TRBV6-5 and TRBJ1-5, with D perhaps matching TRBD1 (6 bases). Trimming removed 2 bases at V and 7 bases at J, with 15 bases between. This CDR3 is 15 amino acids long. The germline V gene encodes CDR1 MNHEY and CDR2 SVGAGI. The CDR3 reads CASSYGGRGDQPQHF. In DNA form, the CDR3 reads TGTGCCAGCAGTTACGGCGGCAGGGGAGACCAGCCCCAGCATTTT.

The chain joins TRBV15 to TRBJ2-3; TRBD2 might be the D (6 bases). Germline lookup yields CDR1 LNHNV and CDR2 YYDKDF (reference sequence). Trimming left V 8 bases short and J 4 bases short, with 16 bases between. This CDR3 spans 14 amino acids. The CDR3 nucleotides are TGTGCCACCCAGGAGGGGCCGGGCCCAGATACGCAGTATTTT. Translation: CATQEGPGPDTQYF.

V is TRBV28 and J is TRBJ2-7; D call uncertain. V was trimmed by 2 bases and J by 0 bases, leaving 14 bases between them. Germline lookup yields CDR1 MDHEN and CDR2 SYDVKM. The CDR3 contains 16 residues. In DNA, the CDR3 is TGTGCCAGCAGTTTAAATCCGGTACTCTCCTCCTACGAGCAGTACTTC. Its translation: CASSLNPVLSSYEQYF. Full variable domain (rest looked up from reference TRBV28 and TRBJ2-7): DVKVTQSSRYLVKRTGEKVFLECVQDMDHENMFWYRQDPGLGLRLIYFSYDVKMKEKGDIPEGYSVSREKKERFSLILESASTNQTSMYLCASSLNPVLSSYEQYFGPGTRLTVT.

This clone occurred many times. The rearrangement joins TRBV11-2 to TRBJ2-1, with 11 positions matching TRBD2. Germline-derived CDR1 and CDR2 are SGHAT and FQNNGV. The CDR3 covers 15 residues. Trimming at V came to 3 bases and at J to 6 bases, leaving 4 bases not matched to a gene. The CDR3 here is CASSFLLAGANEQFF. The CDR3 DNA is TGTGCCAGCAGCTTTTTACTAGCGGGAGCCAATGAGCAGTTCTTC.

This CDR3 is CASSVTGTGGYEQYF. CDR3 sequence (DNA): TGTGCCAGCAGTGTAACCGGGACAGGGGGCTACGAGCAGTACTTC. J is TRBJ2-7 and V is TRBV6-5; 11 bases match TRBD1. V was pared by 5 bases and J by 3 bases, with 6 bases of the junction left unmatched. Germline loops: CDR1 MNHEY, CDR2 SVGAGI. This CDR3 is 15 amino acids long.

This chain's CDR3 is CASSDEGESYEQYF. In nucleotides, the CDR3 is TGTGCCAGCAGCGACGAGGGGGAGAGCTACGAGCAGTACTTC. The chain couples TRBV9 to TRBJ2-7, with D possibly matching TRBD1 (6 bases). Trimming left V 3 bases short and J 3 bases short, with 13 bases between. Germline V lookup: CDR1 SGDLS, CDR2 YYNGEE. The CDR3 consists of 14 residues.

J is TRBJ2-5 and V is TRBV25-1; 15 positions agree with TRBD2. V was clipped by 3 bases and J by 8 bases; unmatched bases: 1. Germline V gene data show CDR1 as MGHDK and CDR2 as SYGVNS. The CDR3 loop spans 14 amino acids. Here the CDR3 reads CASSEGLAGGTQYF. CDR3 sequence (DNA): TGTGCCAGCAGTGAGGGACTAGCGGGGGGAACCCAGTACTTC.

The rearrangement links TRBV5-6 to TRBJ2-1; possible D gene TRBD2, 5 bases. V lost 4 bases and J 3 bases, leaving 11 bases between the germline ends. Germline V gene sequence: CDR1 SGHDT, CDR2 YYEEEE. The CDR3 runs 14 residues. The CDR3 loop reads CASSTGLFYNEQFF. CDR3 coding DNA: TGTGCCAGCAGCACTGGACTTTTCTACAATGAGCAGTTCTTC.

The V call is TRBV28, the J call TRBJ2-2; 9 bases agree with TRBD2. This CDR3 has 18 amino acids. The junction had 12 bases not matched to a gene; V was cut back by 3 bases and J by 4 bases. In germline, CDR1 is MDHEN, CDR2 SYDVKM. CDR3 sequence (DNA): TGTGCCAGCAGTTTTCTCCTAAGGCTAGCGGGAACCACCGGGGAGCTGTTTTTT. Translating it yields CASSFLLRLAGTTGELFF.

The V call is TRBV5-1, the J call TRBJ1-4, with D perhaps matching TRBD1 (6 bases). CDR1 and CDR2 (germline): SGHRS, YFSETQ. V lost 0 bases and J lost 8, with 8 bases in between. This CDR3 has 13 residues. Here the CDR3 reads CASSLDTGEKLFF. CDR3 DNA: TGCGCCAGCAGCTTGGATACAGGGGAAAAACTGTTTTTT.

CDR3 nucleotides: TGTGCCAGCAGTTTTGGAGGAGCAACTAATGAAAAACTGTTTTTT. It translates to CASSFGGATNEKLFF. The V and J genes are TRBV27 and TRBJ1-4; unclear D gene. The V end lost 3 bases, the J end lost 0 bases, and 8 bases lay between the germline ends. The V gene's germline CDR1 is MNHEY and CDR2 SMNVEV (reference sequence). The CDR3 length is 15 residues.

The CDR3 nucleotides read TGCGCCAGCAGCCAAGTGGTGGGGACTAGCACCTACGAGCAGTACTTC. Encoded protein: CASSQVVGTSTYEQYF. V and J are TRBV4-1 and TRBJ2-7; 9 bases fit TRBD2. CDR1 MGHRA and CDR2 YSYEKL come from the germline V gene. V was pared by 1 base and J by 2 bases, with 6 bases of the junction left unmatched. This CDR3 contains 16 residues.

J is TRBJ2-1 and V is TRBV11-3, with TRBD2 matching 10 bases. This CDR3 comprises 15 residues. Germline V gene sequence: CDR1 SGHNT, CDR2 YENEEA. V was clipped by 5 bases and J by 5 bases; unmatched bases: 6. In DNA, the CDR3 is TGTGCCAGCAGCCCCGGGACTAGCGTCAACAATGAGCAGTTCTTC. Encoded protein: CASSPGTSVNNEQFF.

The chain employs TRBV7-8 and TRBJ1-5; 7 bases are a match to TRBD1. This CDR3 has 14 residues. Germline trimming cut 5 bases from V and 5 bases from J; bases unmatched to any gene: 6. Germline-derived CDR1 and CDR2 are SGHVS and FQNEAQ. Written as DNA, the CDR3 is TGTGCCAGCAGCATGACAGGGCTCGATCAGCCCCAGCATTTT. Translated: CASSMTGLDQPQHF.

V and J are TRBV5-4 and TRBJ1-6; the D is unclear. Trimming took 3 bases from V and 5 from J, leaving 6 bases between them. The CDR3 extends over 13 amino acids. CDR1 and CDR2 (germline): SGHNT, YYREEE (reference sequence). The CDR3 sequence: CASSSGDNSPLHF. In DNA, the CDR3 is TGTGCCAGCAGCTCGGGAGATAATTCACCCCTCCACTTT.

V is TRBV27 and J is TRBJ2-7; D might be TRBD2 (7 bases). The V gene's germline CDR1 is MNHEY and CDR2 SMNVEV (reference sequence). With 1 base removed from V and 4 bases from J, the gap between germline ends came to 14 bases. The CDR3 is 15 amino acids. The CDR3 coding sequence is TGTGCCAGCAGTTTATTAGGGGGGGAGGCTTACGAGCAGTACTTC. Amino acid sequence: CASSLLGGEAYEQYF.

The gene calls are TRBV29-1 and TRBJ2-7; 14 positions agree with TRBD2. This CDR3 contains 13 residues. V shed 7 bases and J 5 bases; nucleotides not matched to a gene: 4. The V gene's germline CDR1 is SQVTM and CDR2 ANQGSEA. In nucleotides, the CDR3 is TGCAGCGCTAGGACTAGCGGGAGGAACGAGCAGTACTTC. Translated, it gives CSARTSGRNEQYF.

The gene calls are TRBV4-1 and TRBJ1-4; TRBD1 is a possible D gene (5 bases). This CDR3 comprises 15 residues. The V gene's germline CDR1 is MGHRA and CDR2 YSYEKL. The V end was cut by 4 bases, the J end by 5 bases, with 14 bases between. The CDR3 reads CASSRGQGKNEKLFF. In DNA, the CDR3 is TGCGCCAGCAGCCGAGGACAAGGAAAAAATGAAAAACTGTTTTTT.